This T cell receptor beta chain was retrieved from a study of metastatic and nonmetastatic thyroid tumors. Study as a whole: Repertoires from blood and tumor or nodule tissue of malignant and benign thyroid patients were compared.

Ten or more counts support this clone. Germline assignment: CDR1 SQVTM and CDR2 ANQGSEA. CDR3 length: 13 residues. V was shortened by 6 bases and J by 4 bases, with 13 bases between the two germline ends. TCRdb re-clonotyped the PCR reads via MiXCR. The data hold 20,000 to 30,000 clones, with 10% to 15% observed a single time. Patients underwent thyroid surgery, and none had received any treatment before it. The clonotype was recovered from a female donor with papillary thyroid cancer or a benign thyroid nodule (not recorded which). Some clones in this sample may be carry-over from other donors' samples. V gene TRBV29-1 combines with J gene TRBJ1-5; D unclear. The specimen sequenced was blood. The DNA of the CDR3 is TGCAGCGTCGCGTCCGGCCTAAATCAGCCCCAGCATTTT. Amino acid sequence: CSVASGLNQPQHF. Supplemented by reference TRBV29-1 and TRBJ1-5, the full variable domain reads SAVISQKPSRDICQRGTSLTIQCQVDSQVTMMFWYRQQPGQSLTLIATANQGSEATYESGFVIDKFPISRPNLTFSTLTVSNMSPEDSSIYLCSVASGLNQPQHFGDGTRLSIL.